This T cell receptor beta chain was observed in a study of blood T cell repertoires in COVID-19. The repertoire was sequenced with immunoSEQ multiplex PCR; TCRdb's copy has only in-frame clones and lacks some. The data contain 120,000 or so clones, about 88% of them singletons. The ends were cut back, 3 bases at V and 5 bases at J, with 7 bases in the middle. This CDR3 contains 12 residues. CDR1 is LGHDT, CDR2 YNNKEL, per germline (reference sequence). The specimen sequenced was peripheral blood. This clonotype originated in a woman between 50 and 59 years old with acute or convalescent COVID-19. The V call is TRBV3-1 (or the pseudogene TRBV3-2), the J call TRBJ2-5, with D perhaps matching TRBD1 (5 bases). The CDR3 loop is CASSQGRETQYF. The CDR3 DNA reads as TGTGCCAGCAGCCAGGGGCGTGAGACCCAGTACTTC.